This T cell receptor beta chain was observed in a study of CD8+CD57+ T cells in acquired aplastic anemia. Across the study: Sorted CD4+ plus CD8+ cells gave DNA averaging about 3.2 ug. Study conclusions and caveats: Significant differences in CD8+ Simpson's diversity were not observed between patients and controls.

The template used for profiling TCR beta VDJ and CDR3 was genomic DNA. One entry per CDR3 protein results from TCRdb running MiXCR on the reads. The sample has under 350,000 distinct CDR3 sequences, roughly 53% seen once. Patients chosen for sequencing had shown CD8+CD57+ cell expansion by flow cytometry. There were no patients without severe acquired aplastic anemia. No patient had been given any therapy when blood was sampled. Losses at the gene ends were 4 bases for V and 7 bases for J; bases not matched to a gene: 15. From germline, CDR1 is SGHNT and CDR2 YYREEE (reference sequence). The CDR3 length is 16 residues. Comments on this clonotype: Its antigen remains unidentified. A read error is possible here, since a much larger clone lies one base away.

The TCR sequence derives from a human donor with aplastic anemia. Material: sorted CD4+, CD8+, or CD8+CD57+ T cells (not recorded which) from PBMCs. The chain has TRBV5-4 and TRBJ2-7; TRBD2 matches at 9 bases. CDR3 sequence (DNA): TGTGCCAGCAGCCCGGGGACTAGCCTGTCCTACAATGAGCAGTACTTC. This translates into CASSPGTSLSYNEQYF.